A selection of T cell receptor beta chains follows, all from one sample in a study of blood T cell repertoires in COVID-19. Libraries were prepared by immunoSEQ multiplex PCR; TCRdb keeps only in-frame clonotypes and omits some of them. The data contain about 310,000 clones, more than 75% of them seen just once; the ten biggest clones take up 1%. Sequencing used peripheral blood. Receptor source: a man in his forties or fifties with active or convalescent COVID-19. Each CDR3 is given with its conserved first and last residue.

J | V | CDR3
TRBJ2-5 | TRBV11-1 | CASNYLQGETQYF
TRBJ2-3 | TRBV20-1 | CSASDPTRGTDTQYF
TRBJ2-1 | TRBV18 | CASSRGGAYNEQFF
TRBJ2-7 | TRBV28 | CASSGQPSLPGEQYF
TRBJ2-5 | TRBV19 | CASSVLGASMETQYF
TRBJ2-6 | TRBV30 | CAWSVYRDREAGANVLTF
TRBJ2-5 | TRBV7-2 | CASSYSGSKETQYF
TRBJ2-5 | TRBV2 | CASSVAQQETQYF
TRBJ2-1 | TRBV7-3 | CASSSGGAFYNEQFF
TRBJ1-2 | TRBV27 | CASSPRQDGYRYGYTF
TRBJ1-2 | TRBV7-3 | CASSFESWALHGYTF
TRBJ2-5 | TRBV4-2 | CASSQTSEETQYF
TRBJ1-6 | TRBV28 | CASSGQANSPLHF
TRBJ1-1 | TRBV28 | CATLEGAGNTEAFF
TRBJ2-5 | TRBV2 | CASSDVGAETQYF
TRBJ1-2 | TRBV7-9 | CASSSGQGVSGYTF
TRBJ1-3 | TRBV28 | CASRGARRSGNTIYF
TRBJ1-1 | TRBV18 | CASSPTTGGNTEAFF
TRBJ1-3 | TRBV28 | CASGASGNTIYF
TRBJ2-4 | TRBV25-1 | CASSARQGAGDIQYF
TRBJ1-2 | TRBV5-6 | CASSRDRGNYGYTF
TRBJ2-1 | TRBV9 | CASSVGGLAGYNEQFF
TRBJ1-1 | TRBV3-1/TRBV3-2 | CASSQPGGNTEAFF
TRBJ2-7 | TRBV19 | CASSLRISYEQYF